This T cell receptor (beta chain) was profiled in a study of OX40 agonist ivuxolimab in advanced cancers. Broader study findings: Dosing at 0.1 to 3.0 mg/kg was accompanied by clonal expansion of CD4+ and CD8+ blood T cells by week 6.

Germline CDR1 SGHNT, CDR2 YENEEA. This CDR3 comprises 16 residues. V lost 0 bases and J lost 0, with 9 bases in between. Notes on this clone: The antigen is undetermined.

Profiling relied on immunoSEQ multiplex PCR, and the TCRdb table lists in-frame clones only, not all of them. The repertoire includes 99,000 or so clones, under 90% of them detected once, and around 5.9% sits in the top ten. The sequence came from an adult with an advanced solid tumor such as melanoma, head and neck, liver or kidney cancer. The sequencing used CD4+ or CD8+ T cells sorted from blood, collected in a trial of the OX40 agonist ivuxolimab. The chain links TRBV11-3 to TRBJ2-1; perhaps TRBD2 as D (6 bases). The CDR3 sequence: CASSLDGGSSYNEQFF. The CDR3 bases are TGTGCCAGCAGCTTAGACGGGGGTAGCTCCTACAATGAGCAGTTCTTC.